The subject of this entry is one T cell receptor beta chain. This clonotype was detected a few times. Its antigen is currently not known. Base quality data are lacking; no much larger clone is found one base away. This record belongs to a study of T-cell memory formation after mild COVID-19 (dated by TCRdb to about 2021). Notes on the research overall: TCR sequence clusters from the two donors were largely donor specific. The cohort comprised two young, previously healthy adult volunteers, one female and one male. Longitudinal TCRalpha and TCRbeta repertoire sequencing tracked T-cell clones expanding and contracting after mild COVID-19 in two donors.

Ficoll-Paque density gradient centrifugation was the method used to isolate PBMCs. The data were produced on an Illumina NovaSeq 6000. TCRalpha and TCRbeta cDNA libraries were constructed by 5'RACE with constant-segment primers, with sample barcodes and unique molecular identifiers being introduced. Trizol reagent was used to extract RNA from every sample. Library amplification was performed in two PCR steps, and a second sample barcode and Illumina TruSeq adapters were introduced in the second step. Sequencing of the libraries was done on an Illumina NovaSeq, producing 2 x 150 bp paired-end reads. On the authors' methods: Demultiplexing of reads and collapsing into UMI-guided consensus sequences were performed with migec v1.2.7. Using mixcr v2.1.11, the UMI consensuses were aligned to TRA and TRB V and J templates and assembled into clonotypes. Clonotypes were classified as expanded or contracted when called significant by both edgeR and NoisET, with noise models trained on biological replicates. For edgeR calls, the cutoffs were a false discovery rate-adjusted p below 0.01 and a log2 fold-change threshold of 1. As an exploratory analysis of dynamics, PCA with hierarchical clustering was applied to max-normalized trajectories of the 1000 most abundant clonotypes. Separately sequenced CD4+ and CD8+ repertoires were used to assign a CD4 or CD8 phenotype to each responding clone. TCRdb took the public reads, trimmed them with fastp at Q25, ran MiXCR for clone calling and kept in-frame beta chains. Every CDR3 protein is listed once, alongside the most common genes and DNA of its rows. The V and J calls here are based on TCRdb, not the publication. The sample records roughly 610,000 distinct CDR3 sequences, about 18% of which are singletons. Of the sample, 8.1% is held by the ten largest clones.

From the cysteine up to the phenylalanine, the CDR3 has a length of 14 residues. Of the read, only the CDR3 DNA is kept; its 42 bases are in frame from base 1. Deletion took 1 base off V and 6 bases off J, with a span of 10 bases between the germline ends. Per the germline V gene (reference sequence), SEHNR is the CDR1 and FQNEAQ is the CDR2. Points the paper makes about the study in general: Contracting CD4+ clones were located mainly in the CM and EM memory subsets, whereas CD8+ clones were found to be enriched in EMRA. The detection of some responding clones in pre-infection memory suggests that pre-existing cross-reactive memory T cells joined the SARS-CoV-2 response. Balanced CD4/CD8 phenotypes were observed for clones contracting from day 15 to 85, whereas a bias towards CD4+ was observed for a second wave of clones expanding from day 15 to 37. SARS-CoV-2 specificity was not confirmed for the second-wave clones peaking on day 37. Only a couple of mild cases were covered by the study, and larger cohorts that include severe cases with pre-infection samples were considered necessary.

Recombination connected TRBV7-9 to TRBJ2-1; TRBD1 is possibly the D segment (5 matching bases). This receptor was taken from an adult woman who had mild COVID-19 (a few samples of this study predate the infection). The sample titles of this study are shuffled in the database, so cell type and time point are left out; the donor was told from shared clones. Material: PBMCs or a T cell subset sorted from them (not recorded which). The CDR3 reads as follows: CASSLGGFPNEQFF. At the DNA level, the sequence is TGTGCCAGCAGCTTAGGGGGCTTTCCCAATGAGCAGTTCTTC.